The T cell receptor (beta chain) described here comes from a study of blood T cell repertoires in COVID-19. As concerns this clone: Other DNA sequences in this specimen translate into the identical CDR3.

This study enrolled people aged 18 to 89 from around 25 US geographic areas. Cohort allocation depended upon clinical history that participants reported. The data were produced by immunoSEQ multiplex PCR, yet TCRdb's version contains in-frame clones alone and is incomplete. The repertoire holds some 510,000 clones, over 75% seen once, with around 1.9% in the top ten. The CDR3 length is 14 residues. J was trimmed by 6 bases and V by 3 bases; bases with no gene match: 4. CDR1 and CDR2 (germline): LNHDA, SQIVND (reference sequence). Sequenced input: PBMCs or T cells enriched from blood (not recorded which). The V gene is TRBV19, the J gene TRBJ2-1; 8 bases fit TRBD2. This TCR was sampled from a woman between 35 and 50 years old who had recovered from COVID-19. CDR3 loop: CASSISGRVNEQFF. In nucleotides, the CDR3 is TGTGCCAGTAGTATCAGCGGGAGAGTCAATGAGCAGTTCTTC. Based on the CDR3 plus reference TRBV19 and TRBJ2-1, the full variable domain is DGGITQSPKYLFRKEGQNVTLSCEQNLNHDAMYWYRQDPGQGLRLIYYSQIVNDFQKGDIAEGYSVSREKKESFPLTVTSAQKNPTAFYLCASSISGRVNEQFFGPGTRLTVL.